This T cell receptor (beta chain) was recovered during a study of shared clonotypes between healthy human individuals. Whole-study results and caveats: Naive CD4 clonotypes overlapped across a few donors at roughly 4.5%.

Per the original methods: ImmunoSEQ output held junction-only sequences without quality scores, so filtering differed. Some clones are missing from TCRdb's copy, which holds only in-frame ones; the method was immunoSEQ multiplex PCR. D and trimming come from the DNA, and the V and J calls and clone size come from that table. The sample lists around 1,900,000 clones, about 93% occurring once. Points on this clone: Its antigen is still unknown.

Germline V gene lookup returns CDR1 MNHEY and CDR2 SVGAGI. V was pared by 6 bases and J by 5 bases, with 13 bases between. This CDR3 is built from 13 residues. CD8 cells classed as naive were CD45RO-negative and positively selected for CCR7, excluding terminally differentiated effector memory CD45RA+ cells. The sequence derives from a man aged 18 to 29 in good health. Some clones in this sample may be carry-over from other donors' samples. The chain recombines TRBV6-5 with TRBJ2-5; possibly TRBD1 for D (6 bases). Sequencing used naive CD8+ T cells from PBMCs. DNA of the CDR3: TGTGCCAGCAGAAAGGGGGTCCGGGAGACCCAGTACTTC. Residues: CASRKGVRETQYF.